These 10 T cell receptor beta chains were all obtained from the same sample, sequenced in a study of Graves' ophthalmopathy and Graves' hyperthyroidism. TCR beta CDR3 amplification used RNA transcripts. A first-round RT-PCR used HTBI primers, followed by a second-round multiplex PCR. One entry per CDR3 protein, called by TCRdb with MiXCR from the multiplex PCR reads. In the table there are 200,000 to 250,000 distinct CDR3 sequences, 20% to 25% of which are singletons. The sequenced sample consisted of peripheral blood. The origin of the receptors is a woman between 50 and 59 years old with Graves' ophthalmopathy.

This clonotype was seen ten or more times. The chain is built from TRBV20-1 and TRBJ2-6; 7 bases agree with TRBD2. From germline, CDR1 is DFQATT and CDR2 SNEGSKA (reference sequence). The trim removed 3 bases at V and 4 bases at J, leaving 12 bases unmatched. This CDR3 spans 17 amino acids. DNA of the CDR3: TGCAGTGCTAGCAACGGCGGGAGCTTTACAGGGGCCAACGTCCTGACTTTC. This encodes CSASNGGSFTGANVLTF.

CDR3 DNA: TGTGCCAGCAGTGAATGGAGGGGGCAGAGCACTGAAGCTTTCTTT. The encoded protein is CASSEWRGQSTEAFF. V usage is TRBV6-1 and J usage is TRBJ1-1, with 7 bases aligning to TRBD1. Germline V gives CDR1 MNHNS, CDR2 SASEGT. The CDR3 covers 15 residues. V gave up 2 bases and J gave up 4 bases; unmatched junction bases: 7.

The V and J genes are TRBV20-1 and TRBJ2-7, with 8 bases fitting TRBD1. The junction had 8 bases not matched to a gene; V was cut back by 3 bases and J by 4 bases. CDR3 length equals 14 residues. CDR1 and CDR2 from the germline V gene are DFQATT and SNEGSKA (reference sequence). The CDR3 sequence: CSARLPGQEYEQYF. The CDR3 nucleotides read TGCAGTGCTAGGTTACCGGGACAGGAATACGAGCAGTACTTC.

This clonotype was recorded at least ten times. This chain connects TRBV7-2 to TRBJ1-5; D perhaps matches TRBD1 (5 bases). V lost 4 bases, J lost 2 bases, and 12 bases lay in between. This CDR3 contains 15 residues. Germline lookup yields CDR1 SGHTA and CDR2 FQGNSA. The CDR3 DNA sequence: TGTGCCAGCAGCTCCCAAAGGGGTGGCAATCAGCCCCAGCATTTT. Protein sequence: CASSSQRGGNQPQHF.

This clonotype was counted at least ten times. The chain joins TRBV5-1 to TRBJ2-7, with a weak D call TRBD2 (6 bases). This CDR3 has 13 amino acids. The germline V and J ends were trimmed by 4 bases and 5 bases, with 13 bases remaining between them. Germline lookup yields CDR1 SGHRS and CDR2 YFSETQ. The CDR3 DNA reads TGCGCCAGCAGCCTAACGGGGGTTAACGAGCAGTACTTC. Translation: CASSLTGVNEQYF.

This clonotype was observed a few times. CDR3 amino acids: CASSLKGTSGSGANVLTF. The CDR3 nucleotides are TGTGCCAGCTCACTGAAAGGGACATCCGGCTCTGGGGCCAACGTCCTGACTTTC. The chain recombines TRBV18 with TRBJ2-6, with a weak D call TRBD1 (6 bases). The CDR3 loop spans 18 amino acids. Trimming removed 4 bases at V and 0 bases at J, with 16 bases between. CDR1 is KGHSH and CDR2 is LQKENI in the germline V gene. The full variable domain, its missing parts supplied by reference TRBV18 and TRBJ2-6, is NAGVMQNPRHLVRRRGQEARLRCSPMKGHSHVYWYRQLPEEGLKFMVYLQKENIIDESGMPKERFSAEFPKEGPSILRIQQVVRGDSAAYFCASSLKGTSGSGANVLTFGAGSRLTVL.

This clonotype was detected many times. This chain connects TRBV19 to TRBJ1-1; D gene unclear. V lost 5 bases and J 1 base, leaving 8 bases between the germline ends. Germline assignment: CDR1 LNHDA and CDR2 SQIVND (reference sequence). CDR3 size: 13 residues. CDR3 DNA: TGTGCCAGTAGTGCGTCCAGGAACACTGAAGCTTTCTTT. Translated: CASSASRNTEAFF.

This clonotype has a handful of counts. A much larger clone differs from this one at a single base, so this may be a read error. The chain combines TRBV6-5 with TRBJ2-2; D possibly corresponds to TRBD2 (5 bases). CDR3 length equals 14 residues. The germline gives CDR1 MNHEY, CDR2 SVGAGI. This chain's CDR3 is CASSLPSTTGELLF. The CDR3, as DNA: TGTGCCAGCAGTCTACCATCTACAACCGGGGAGCTGCTTTTT.

The V gene is TRBV7-2, the J gene TRBJ2-7; D is ambiguous. Germline V gene data show CDR1 as SGHTA and CDR2 as FQGNSA. With 5 bases removed from V and 2 bases from J, the gap between germline ends came to 16 bases. The length of the CDR3 is 15 residues. The CDR3 region has the DNA TGTGCCAGCAGCCATAACGTGGGGTCCCCCTACGAGCAGTACTTC. It encodes CASSHNVGSPYEQYF. The full variable domain, rest sourced from reference TRBV7-2 and TRBJ2-7, is GAGVSQSPSNKVTEKGKDVELRCDPISGHTALYWYRQSLGQGLEFLIYFQGNSAPDKSGLPSDRFSAERTGGSVSTLTIQRTQQEDSAVYLCASSHNVGSPYEQYFGPGTRLTVT.

There are many counts of this clonotype. The chain has TRBV10-2 and TRBJ2-7, with D possibly TRBD1 on 5 matching bases. The V end was cut by 6 bases, the J end by 4 bases, with 10 bases between. In germline, CDR1 is WSHSY, CDR2 SAAADI. The CDR3 has 12 residues. The CDR3 loop is CASRMTDYEQYF. In nucleotides, the CDR3 is TGCGCCAGCAGGATGACAGATTACGAGCAGTACTTC.